The 16 T cell receptor beta chains listed next were all sequenced from one sample in a study of blood T cell repertoires in COVID-19. Profiled with immunoSEQ multiplex PCR; TCRdb holds only in-frame clones, not every one. The sample records over 150,000 clones, about 80% being singletons. The material sequenced was peripheral blood. These receptor sequences come from a woman aged 80 or older with acute or convalescent COVID-19.

This chain connects TRBV3-1 (or the pseudogene TRBV3-2) to TRBJ2-7, with 8 bases matching TRBD2. Germline values: CDR1 LGHDT, CDR2 YNNKEL (reference sequence). With 4 bases clipped from V and 4 bases from J, the junction kept 9 bases outside the gene matches. The CDR3 runs to 15 residues. CDR3 amino acids: CASSPALREVYEQYF. As DNA, the CDR3 is TGTGCCAGCAGCCCCGCCCTGCGGGAGGTGTACGAGCAGTACTTC.

This clone was recorded a few times. The V call is TRBV11-2, the J call TRBJ1-6; TRBD1 is a possible D gene (6 bases). Trimming left V 3 bases short and J 10 bases short, with 16 bases between. The CDR3 contains 15 residues. Germline values: CDR1 SGHAT, CDR2 FQNNGV. The CDR3 sequence: CASSFRGALESPLHF. The CDR3 region has the DNA TGTGCCAGCAGCTTTCGGGGGGCGCTTGAATCACCCCTCCACTTT.

This clone occurred a few times. V usage is TRBV6-2 or TRBV6-3 and J usage is TRBJ1-2; possible D gene TRBD1, 6 bases. V lost 6 bases to trimming and J lost 4 bases, with 12 bases between them. Germline V CDR1 and CDR2: MNHEY, SVGEGT. CDR3 length: 13 amino acids. The chain's CDR3 is CASSRTDVYGYTF. In DNA form, the CDR3 reads TGTGCCAGCAGCCGGACAGACGTCTATGGCTACACCTTC.

This sequence joins TRBV5-4 and TRBJ2-4; TRBD1 might be the D (6 bases). The CDR3 loop spans 13 amino acids. CDR1 and CDR2 from the germline V gene are SGHNT and YYREEE (reference sequence). V was cut by 4 bases and J by 5 bases, with 10 bases left in between. The CDR3 here is CASSTPGENIQYF. CDR3 bases: TGTGCCAGCAGCACCCCAGGGGAAAACATTCAGTACTTC.

The gene calls are TRBV24-1 and TRBJ2-1; TRBD2 matches at 10 bases. The J segment lost 13 bases and the V segment lost 3 bases, leaving 5 bases of the junction unmatched. The CDR3 is 13 amino acids. From germline, CDR1 is KGHDR and CDR2 SFDVKD. The CDR3 sequence: CATSDTGLAAQFF. CDR3 coding DNA: TGTGCCACCAGTGATACCGGACTAGCGGCACAGTTCTTC.

V is TRBV24-1 and J is TRBJ2-3; D gene uncertain. The CDR3 is made up of 13 amino acids. The V and J ends lost 1 base and 2 bases respectively, with 3 bases between them. CDR1 is KGHDR and CDR2 is SFDVKD in the germline V gene. The CDR3 spells CATSDFHTDTQYF. Here the CDR3 DNA reads TGTGCCACCAGTGATTTCCACACAGATACGCAGTATTTT.

J is TRBJ1-4 and V is TRBV6-5; 10 bases match TRBD1. CDR3 length: 15 amino acids. CDR1 and CDR2 (germline): MNHEY, SVGAGI. V shed 8 bases and J 8 bases; nucleotides not matched to a gene: 11. The CDR3 region has the DNA TGTGCCAGCCGACAGGGGGCTTTCGTGGGAGAAAAACTGTTTTTT. Amino acid sequence: CASRQGAFVGEKLFF.

The chain uses TRBV5-8 and TRBJ1-2; possibly TRBD1 for D (5 bases). Germline V lookup: CDR1 SGHTS, CDR2 YDEGEE. V lost 3 bases to trimming and J lost 7 bases, with 10 bases between them. CDR3 size: 12 residues. The DNA for the CDR3 is TGTGCCAGCAGCTGGGACGGGAGTGGCTACACCTTC. Translating gives CASSWDGSGYTF.

The chain combines TRBV19 with TRBJ1-5; a weak D match, TRBD1 (5 bases). The CDR3 covers 14 residues. The ends were cut back, 3 bases at V and 6 bases at J, with 12 bases in the middle. Germline CDR1 LNHDA, CDR2 SQIVND (reference sequence). The CDR3 bases are TGTGCCAGTAGTATTACGGGGGGAGGTCAGCCCCAGCATTTT. Protein sequence: CASSITGGGQPQHF.

The V and J genes are TRBV18 and TRBJ1-1, with D tentatively TRBD1 (5 bases). Germline V gene sequence: CDR1 KGHSH, CDR2 LQKENI. The CDR3 totals 15 residues. Deletions cut 5 bases from V and 0 bases from J, with 13 bases between. CDR3 sequence reads: CASSTSGKMNTEAFF. Here the CDR3 DNA reads TGTGCCAGCTCAACCTCAGGGAAAATGAACACTGAAGCTTTCTTT.

This clone was recorded only once. J is TRBJ2-1 and V is TRBV7-2, with D perhaps TRBD2 (5 bases). Between the trimmed V and J ends, which lost 1 base and 6 bases, there was a span of 10 bases. Germline lookup yields CDR1 SGHTA and CDR2 FQGNSA. The CDR3 loop spans 14 amino acids. The CDR3 region has the DNA TGTGCCAGCAGCTTAGTTGGAGGTGGCAATGAGCAGTTCTTC. It yields the protein CASSLVGGGNEQFF.

This sequence joins TRBV11-2 and TRBJ1-2; 8 bases fit TRBD1. V gave up 3 bases and J gave up 6 bases; unmatched junction bases: 0. Germline V gives CDR1 SGHAT, CDR2 FQNNGV. The CDR3 is 12 residues long. The CDR3 DNA is TGTGCCAGCAGCTTGACAGGGGATGGCTACACCTTC. This sequence encodes CASSLTGDGYTF.

This clone has just one count. CDR3: CASGGPGQGAGKLFF. DNA for the CDR3: TGTGCCAGCGGGGGACCGGGACAGGGGGCAGGAAAACTGTTTTTT. The chain couples TRBV2 to TRBJ1-4; 12 nucleotides line up with TRBD1. The CDR3 runs to 15 residues. The J segment lost 10 bases and the V segment lost 8 bases, leaving 11 bases of the junction unmatched. The germline V gene encodes CDR1 SNHLY and CDR2 FYNNEI.

This rearrangement joins TRBV18 to TRBJ2-7; possible D gene TRBD2, 6 bases. V gave up 2 bases and J gave up 4 bases, with 9 bases separating them. Germline CDR1 is KGHSH and CDR2 is LQKENI. The CDR3 sequence is 13 residues long. Here the CDR3 reads CASSPSGVYEQYF. For the CDR3, the DNA is TGTGCCAGCTCACCATCGGGGGTATACGAGCAGTACTTC.

This chain connects TRBV9 to TRBJ1-5; 9 bases are shared with TRBD1. V lost 3 bases and J lost 9; bases outside the gene matches: 10. The CDR3 sequence is 15 residues long. Germline V gene data show CDR1 as SGDLS and CDR2 as YYNGEE. In nucleotides, the CDR3 is TGTGCCAGCAGCGCGACGGGACAGGGCGGAGGGCCCCAGCATTTT. Translated: CASSATGQGGGPQHF.

The chain couples TRBV30 to TRBJ2-1; possibly TRBD1 for D (6 bases). V lost 0 bases to trimming and J lost 9 bases, with 9 bases between them. Germline CDR1 is GTSNPN and CDR2 is SVGIG (reference sequence). The CDR3 runs to 12 residues. The chain's CDR3 is CAWSVRGGEQFF. For the CDR3, the DNA is TGTGCCTGGAGTGTACGAGGGGGTGAGCAGTTCTTC. The full variable domain, completed using reference TRBV30 and TRBJ2-1, is SQTIHQWPATLVQPVGSPLSLECTVEGTSNPNLYWYRQAAGRGLQLLFYSVGIGQISSEVPQNLSASRPQDRQFILSSKKLLLSDSGFYLCAWSVRGGEQFFGPGTRLTVL.